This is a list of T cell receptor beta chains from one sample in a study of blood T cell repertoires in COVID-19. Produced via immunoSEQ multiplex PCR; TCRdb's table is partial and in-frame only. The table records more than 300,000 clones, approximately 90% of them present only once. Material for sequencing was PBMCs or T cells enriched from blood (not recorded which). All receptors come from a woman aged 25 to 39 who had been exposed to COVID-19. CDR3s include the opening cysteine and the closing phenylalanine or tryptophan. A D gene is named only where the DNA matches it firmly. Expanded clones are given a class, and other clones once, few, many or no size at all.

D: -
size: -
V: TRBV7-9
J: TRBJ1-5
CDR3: CASSLDTHQPQHF
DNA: TGTGCCAGCAGCTTAGACACACATCAGCCCCAGCATTTT

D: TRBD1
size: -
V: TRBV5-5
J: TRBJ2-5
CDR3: CASTLLTGTGGEGTQYF
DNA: TGTGCCAGCACCTTGCTGACCGGGACAGGGGGCGAAGGGACCCAGTACTTC

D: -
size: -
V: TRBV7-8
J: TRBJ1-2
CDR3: CASSLMPSGLDYGYTF
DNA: TGTGCCAGCAGCTTAATGCCCTCGGGATTAGACTATGGCTACACCTTC

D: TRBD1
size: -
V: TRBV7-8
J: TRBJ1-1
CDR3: CASSLVGAGGSRTEAFF
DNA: TGTGCCAGCAGCTTAGTCGGGGCAGGGGGCTCAAGGACTGAAGCTTTCTTT

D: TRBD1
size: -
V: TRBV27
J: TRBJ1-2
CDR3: CASSYLFGTGANYGYTF
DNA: TGTGCCAGCAGTTACCTCTTCGGGACAGGGGCCAACTATGGCTACACCTTC

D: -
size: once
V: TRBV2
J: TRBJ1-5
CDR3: CASRRHNQPQHF
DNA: TGTGCCAGCAGGCGGCACAATCAGCCCCAGCATTTT

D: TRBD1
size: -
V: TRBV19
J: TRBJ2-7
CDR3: CASSIARGYEQYF
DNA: TGTGCCAGTAGTATAGCCAGGGGGTACGAGCAGTACTTC

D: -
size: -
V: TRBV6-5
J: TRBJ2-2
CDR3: CASRDGTLNTGELFF
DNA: TGTGCCAGCAGGGACGGGACTCTGAACACCGGGGAGCTGTTTTTT

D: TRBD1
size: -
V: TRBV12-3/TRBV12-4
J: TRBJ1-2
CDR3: CASSSPGQGPNTF
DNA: TGTGCCAGCAGTTCTCCGGGACAGGGCCCCAACACCTTC

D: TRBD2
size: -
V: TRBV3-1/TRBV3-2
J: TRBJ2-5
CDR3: CASSQPGLAGAGWTQYF
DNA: TGTGCCAGCAGCCAACCCGGACTAGCGGGGGCTGGGTGGACCCAGTACTTC

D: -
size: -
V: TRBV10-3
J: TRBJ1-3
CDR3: CAVTPSSGNTIYF
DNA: TGTGCCGTCACCCCGAGCTCTGGAAACACCATATATTTT

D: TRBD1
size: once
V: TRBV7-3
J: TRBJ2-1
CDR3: CASSLDRDDEQFF
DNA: TGTGCCAGCAGCTTGGACAGGGACGATGAGCAGTTCTTC

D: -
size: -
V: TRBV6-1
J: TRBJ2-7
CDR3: CASSERYEQYF
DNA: TGTGCCAGCAGTGAACGCTACGAGCAGTACTTC

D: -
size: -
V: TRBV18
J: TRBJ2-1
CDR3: CASSPSELTGGNEQFF
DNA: TGTGCCAGCTCGCCATCGGAGCTTACTGGAGGCAATGAGCAGTTCTTC

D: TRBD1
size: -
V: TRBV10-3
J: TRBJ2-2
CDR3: CAIRARQGASTGELFF
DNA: TGTGCCATCAGGGCCAGACAGGGGGCGAGCACCGGGGAGCTGTTTTTT

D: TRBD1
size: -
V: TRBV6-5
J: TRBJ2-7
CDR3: CASRTGGGTYEQYF
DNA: TGTGCCAGCAGAACAGGGGGAGGAACCTACGAGCAGTACTTC

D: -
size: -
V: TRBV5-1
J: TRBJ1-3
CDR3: CASSLFSGVSGNTIYF
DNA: TGCGCCAGCAGCTTGTTCTCAGGGGTCTCTGGAAACACCATATATTTT

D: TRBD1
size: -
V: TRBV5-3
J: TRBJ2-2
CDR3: CARSCRQGALFLVEELFF
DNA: TGTGCCAGAAGCTGCCGACAGGGGGCCCTCTTTTTAGTCGAGGAGCTGTTTTTT

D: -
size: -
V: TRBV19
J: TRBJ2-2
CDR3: CASRKTGPGTGELFF
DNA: TGTGCCAGTAGGAAGACGGGTCCGGGGACCGGGGAGCTGTTTTTT

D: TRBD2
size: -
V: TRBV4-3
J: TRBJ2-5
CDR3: CASSQEASGGAATQYF
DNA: TGCGCCAGCAGCCAAGAAGCTAGCGGGGGGGCCGCGACCCAGTACTTC

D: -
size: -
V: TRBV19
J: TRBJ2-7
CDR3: CASSMSSLEPSKYF
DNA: TGTGCCAGTAGTATGAGCTCTCTGGAGCCTAGCAAGTACTTC

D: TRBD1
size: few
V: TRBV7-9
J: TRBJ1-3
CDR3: CASSSLGQILGNTIYF
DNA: TGTGCCAGCAGCTCTTTGGGACAGATTCTTGGAAACACCATATATTTT

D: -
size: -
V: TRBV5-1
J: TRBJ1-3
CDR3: CASSRGGGNTIYF
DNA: TGCGCCAGCAGCCGAGGCGGAGGAAACACCATATATTTT

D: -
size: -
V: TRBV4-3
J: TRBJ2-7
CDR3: CASSQDPGVYEQYF
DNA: TGCGCCAGCAGCCAAGACCCGGGGGTCTACGAGCAGTACTTC

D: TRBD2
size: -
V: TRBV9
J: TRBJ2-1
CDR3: CASSVDGREWDEQFF
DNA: TGTGCCAGCAGCGTAGATGGGAGGGAGTGGGATGAGCAGTTCTTC

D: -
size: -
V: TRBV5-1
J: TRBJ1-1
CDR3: CASSLGQAIQGSAFF
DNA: TGCGCCAGCAGCTTGGGACAGGCCATTCAAGGTTCAGCTTTCTTT

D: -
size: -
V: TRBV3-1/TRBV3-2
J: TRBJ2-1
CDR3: CASSLSGFF
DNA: TGTGCCAGCAGTCTCTCAGGGTTCTTC

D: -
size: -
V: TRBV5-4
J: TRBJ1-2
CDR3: CASSPPPWENYGYTF
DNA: TGTGCCAGCAGCCCCCCCCCGTGGGAGAACTATGGCTACACCTTC

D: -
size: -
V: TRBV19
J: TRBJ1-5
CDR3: CASSGGASNQPQHF
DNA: TGTGCCAGTAGTGGAGGGGCGAGCAATCAGCCCCAGCATTTT

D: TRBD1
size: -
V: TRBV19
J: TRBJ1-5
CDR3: CASSMRQGEERRQPQHF
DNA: TGTGCCAGTAGTATGAGGCAGGGGGAAGAACGGCGTCAGCCCCAGCATTTT

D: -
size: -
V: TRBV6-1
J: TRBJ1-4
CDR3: CASSEWGGRDEKLFF
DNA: TGTGCCAGCAGTGAATGGGGGGGACGGGATGAAAAACTGTTTTTT

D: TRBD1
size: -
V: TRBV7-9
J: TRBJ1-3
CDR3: CASSLGTGGGNTIYF
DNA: TGTGCCAGCAGCTTAGGGACAGGAGGTGGAAACACCATATATTTT

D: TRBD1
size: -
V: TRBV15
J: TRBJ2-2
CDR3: CATSADRGRSNTGELFF
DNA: TGTGCCACCAGCGCTGACAGGGGGCGTTCGAACACCGGGGAGCTGTTTTTT

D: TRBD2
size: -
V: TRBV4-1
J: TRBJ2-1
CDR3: CASSQASTSGGSSYNEQFF
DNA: TGCGCCAGCAGCCAAGCCTCCACAAGCGGGGGGAGCTCCTACAATGAGCAGTTCTTC

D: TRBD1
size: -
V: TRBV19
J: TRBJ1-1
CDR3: CASRSRGPMNTEAFF
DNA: TGTGCCAGTAGATCTAGGGGGCCGATGAACACTGAAGCTTTCTTT

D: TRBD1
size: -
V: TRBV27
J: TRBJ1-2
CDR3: CASSTQGVGYGYTF
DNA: TGTGCCAGCAGTACGCAGGGGGTGGGCTATGGCTACACCTTC

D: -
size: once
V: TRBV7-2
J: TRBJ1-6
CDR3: CASSFVRGDAPLHF
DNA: TGTGCCAGCAGCTTTGTTCGGGGAGATGCACCCCTCCACTTT

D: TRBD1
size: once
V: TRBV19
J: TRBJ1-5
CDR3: CASTPGQGNQPQHF
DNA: TGTGCCAGTACCCCAGGACAGGGCAATCAGCCCCAGCATTTT

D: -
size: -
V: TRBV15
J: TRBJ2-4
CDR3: CATSRDPENIQYF
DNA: TGTGCCACCAGCAGAGATCCCGAGAACATTCAGTACTTC

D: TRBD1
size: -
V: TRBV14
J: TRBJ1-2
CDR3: CASSQGQGRGYTF
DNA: TGTGCCAGCAGCCAAGGACAGGGCCGTGGCTACACCTTC

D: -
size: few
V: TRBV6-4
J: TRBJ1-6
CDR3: CASSDGSTGNSPLHF
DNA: TGTGCCAGCAGTGACGGGTCGACAGGAAATTCACCCCTCCACTTT

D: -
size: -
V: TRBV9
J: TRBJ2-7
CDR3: CASSVSGRPYEQYF
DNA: TGTGCCAGCAGCGTATCCGGCAGGCCCTACGAGCAGTACTTC

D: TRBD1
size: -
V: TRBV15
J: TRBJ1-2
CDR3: CATSRSTGGVNYYGYTF
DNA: TGTGCCACCAGCAGATCGACAGGGGGCGTAAATTACTATGGCTACACCTTC

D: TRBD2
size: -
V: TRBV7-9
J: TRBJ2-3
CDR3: CASSLSGDTDTQYF
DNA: TGTGCCAGCAGCTTAAGCGGGGACACAGATACGCAGTATTTT

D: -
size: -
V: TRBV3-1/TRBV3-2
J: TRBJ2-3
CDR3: CASSHKRSSETTDTQYF
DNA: TGTGCCAGCAGCCACAAGAGGTCTAGCGAGACCACAGATACGCAGTATTTT

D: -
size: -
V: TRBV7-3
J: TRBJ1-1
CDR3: CASGQRGGYTEAFF
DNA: TGTGCCAGCGGTCAAAGGGGGGGCTACACTGAAGCTTTCTTT

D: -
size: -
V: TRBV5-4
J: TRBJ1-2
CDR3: CASSPGGLLEGYTF
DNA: TGTGCCAGCAGCCCCGGGGGGCTGCTCGAGGGCTACACCTTC

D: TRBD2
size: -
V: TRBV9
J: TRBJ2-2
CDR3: CASSVGGLVTGELFF
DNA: TGTGCCAGCAGCGTAGGTGGACTAGTAACCGGGGAGCTGTTTTTT

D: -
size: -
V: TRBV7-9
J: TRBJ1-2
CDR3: CASSLETGTGGYTF
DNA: TGTGCCAGCAGCTTAGAAACAGGGACGGGAGGCTACACCTTC

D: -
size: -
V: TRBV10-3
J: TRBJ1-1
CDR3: CAITRTGLNTEAFF
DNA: TGTGCCATCACCCGAACAGGGCTGAACACTGAAGCTTTCTTT

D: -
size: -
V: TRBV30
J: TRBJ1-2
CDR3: CAWSVRSGVGYTF
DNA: TGTGCCTGGAGTGTACGGTCAGGGGTTGGCTACACCTTC

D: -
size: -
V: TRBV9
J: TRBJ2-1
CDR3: CASSPRGFGSEQFF
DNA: TGTGCCAGCAGCCCACGCGGTTTTGGGAGTGAGCAGTTCTTC

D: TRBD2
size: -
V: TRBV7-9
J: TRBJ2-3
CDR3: CASSLGPAGGPLDTQYF
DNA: TGTGCCAGCAGCTTAGGTCCAGCGGGGGGGCCGTTAGATACGCAGTATTTT